The rows below give T cell receptor beta chains drawn from one sample of a study of cytomegalovirus exposure and HLA in healthy donors. Sequencing used immunoSEQ multiplex PCR; TCRdb keeps in-frame clones, though not all of them. This sample carries 90,000 to 100,000 clones, roughly 79% of them seen once, and the ten largest clones take roughly 2%. Sequencing was done on a sample of PBMCs. These receptors came from a man between 35 and 55 years old in good health and CMV-seronegative. The CDR3 runs from the conserved cysteine through the conserved F or W. The D gene is left open where the match is weak. A row's size may be missing; if present it is once, few, many or a size class.

>TRBJ1-6|TRBV7-9|.|.
TGTGCCAGCAGCCCCCACCGGGGGGATTATAATTCACCCCTCCACTTT
CASSPHRGDYNSPLHF
>TRBJ1-2|TRBV3-2|.|once
TGTGCCAGCAGCCCCCCTTATACCTTC
CASSPPYTF
>TRBJ2-3|TRBV6-6|.|.
TGTGCCAGCAGCTTAATACGGACAGAAGATACGCAGTATTTT
CASSLIRTEDTQYF
>TRBJ1-3|TRBV7-9|TRBD1|.
TGTGCCAGCAGCTTATGGTCAGGGGGTAGCTCTGGAAACACCATATATTTT
CASSLWSGGSSGNTIYF
>TRBJ1-1|TRBV19|TRBD1|few
TGTGCCAGTAGTACCACAGGGGCACTGGAAGCTTTCTTT
CASSTTGALEAFF
>TRBJ2-5|TRBV4-3|TRBD1|.
TGCGCCAGCAGCCAAGGGACAGGGATACAAGAGACCCAGTACTTC
CASSQGTGIQETQYF
>TRBJ1-1|TRBV7-2|.|.
TGTGCCAGCAGCTTAGTCTGGGGCCAGGTCACTGAAGCTTTCTTT
CASSLVWGQVTEAFF
>TRBJ1-3|TRBV2|.|.
TGTGCCAGCAGGATGGAAAGGACGGGAAGCTCTGGAAACACCATATATTTT
CASRMERTGSSGNTIYF
>TRBJ2-5|TRBV11-2|.|.
TGTGCCAGCAGCTCGAGAGGGGCGGGACAAGAGACCCAGTACTTC
CASSSRGAGQETQYF
>TRBJ1-4|TRBV7-9|.|.
TGTGCCAGCAGCCCGGACAGCTCTTATGAAAAACTGTTTTTT
CASSPDSSYEKLFF
>TRBJ2-3|TRBV5-4|TRBD2|.
TGTGCCAGCAGCTTGGGGCTAGCGGGGGGGCAAGATACGCAGTATTTT
CASSLGLAGGQDTQYF
>TRBJ2-2|TRBV7-9|TRBD1|.
TGTGCCAGCAGCTCGACAGGGATGGGCACCGGGGAGCTGTTTTTT
CASSSTGMGTGELFF
>TRBJ2-1|TRBV2|TRBD2|.
TGTGCCAGCAGTGAAGGGATAGCGGGGAAGGGTTATGAGCAGTTCTTC
CASSEGIAGKGYEQFF
>TRBJ2-3|TRBV28|.|few
TGTGCCAGCAGTTCCGGTCGCTACACAGATACGCAGTATTTT
CASSSGRYTDTQYF
>TRBJ1-3|TRBV4-1|TRBD1|.
TGCGCCAGCAGCGGACAGGGTAGAAACACCATATATTTT
CASSGQGRNTIYF